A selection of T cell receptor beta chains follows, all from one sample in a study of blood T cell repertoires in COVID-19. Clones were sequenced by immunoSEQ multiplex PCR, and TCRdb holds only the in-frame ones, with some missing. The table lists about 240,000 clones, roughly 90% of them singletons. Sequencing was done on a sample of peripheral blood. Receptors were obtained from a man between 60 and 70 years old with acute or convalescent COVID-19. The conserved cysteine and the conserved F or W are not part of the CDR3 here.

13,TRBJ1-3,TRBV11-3,ASSTGQTSGNTIY
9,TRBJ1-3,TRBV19,ASRSGNTIY
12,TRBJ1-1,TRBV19,ASTRGYGNTEAF
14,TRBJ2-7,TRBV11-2,ASSRLGGTSGYEQY
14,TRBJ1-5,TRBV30,AWSTGTGVSNQPQH
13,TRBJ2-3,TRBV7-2,ASSLSPTRTDTQY
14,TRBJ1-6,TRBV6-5,ASSYSPGGANSPLH
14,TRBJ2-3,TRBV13,ASSPGTVTSTDTQY
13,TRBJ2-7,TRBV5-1,ASSNAELGSYEQY
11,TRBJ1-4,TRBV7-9,AVSGGGNEKLF
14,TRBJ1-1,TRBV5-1,ASSLEGTTMNTEAF
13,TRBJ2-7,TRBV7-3,ASSPLWELRYEQY
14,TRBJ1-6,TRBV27,ASRADGRGLNSPLH
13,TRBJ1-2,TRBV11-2,ASSFGQPINYGYT
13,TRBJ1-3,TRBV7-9,ASSLEGASGNTIY
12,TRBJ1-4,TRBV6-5,ASSLQGGNEKLF
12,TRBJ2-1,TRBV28,ASRRLAGYNEQF
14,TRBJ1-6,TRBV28,ASSRPGQGAESPLH
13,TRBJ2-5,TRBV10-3,AISEGQVSGETQY
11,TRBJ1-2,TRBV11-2,ASSFDRVYGYT
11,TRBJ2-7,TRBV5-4,ASSEGQTYEQY
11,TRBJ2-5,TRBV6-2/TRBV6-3,ASSRLVQETQY
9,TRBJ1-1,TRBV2,ASTLRAEAF
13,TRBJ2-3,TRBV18,ASSPMGLSTDTQY
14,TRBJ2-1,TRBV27,ASSLWSSREDNEQF
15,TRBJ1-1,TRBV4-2,ASSQIIPGGMRTEAF
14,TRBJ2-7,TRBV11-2,ASSPLTAQGGYEQY
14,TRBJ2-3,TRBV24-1,ATSDESSGSTDTQY
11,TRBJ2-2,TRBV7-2,ASSLAIAGELF
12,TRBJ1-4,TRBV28,ASRKSGGGEKLF
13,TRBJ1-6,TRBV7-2,ASSSRDSWNSPLH
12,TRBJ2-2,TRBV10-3,ATLGTPNTGELF
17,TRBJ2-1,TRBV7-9,ASSLSIAGGLSSYNEQF
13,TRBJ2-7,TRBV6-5,ASTGVGGRDYEQY
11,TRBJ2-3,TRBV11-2,ASSPVGGHTQY
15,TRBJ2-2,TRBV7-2,ASSPGQGATNTGELF
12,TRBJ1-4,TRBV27,ASSPGTGAEKLF
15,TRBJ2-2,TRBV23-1,ASSQRGRWGFPGELF
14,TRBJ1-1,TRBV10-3,AIRGARGLTNTEAF
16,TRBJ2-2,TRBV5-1,ASGSPKGTGGITGELF
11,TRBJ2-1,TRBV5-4,ASSFLSGNEQF
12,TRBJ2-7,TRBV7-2,ASSLGQELVQQY
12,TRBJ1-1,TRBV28,ASNPTGISTEAF
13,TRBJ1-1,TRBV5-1,ASSSETGMSTEAF
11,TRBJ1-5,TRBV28,AILGSGNQPQH
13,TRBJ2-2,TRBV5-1,ASSLTGAGTGELF
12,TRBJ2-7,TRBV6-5,ASSIDRGPYEQY
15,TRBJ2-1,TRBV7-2,ASSLALSAGFYNEQF
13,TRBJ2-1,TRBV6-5,ASSGTSVYYNEQF
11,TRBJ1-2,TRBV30,AWKGRSAGGYT
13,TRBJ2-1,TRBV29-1,SVESGTSVLDEQF
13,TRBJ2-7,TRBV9,ASSVGLAETYEQY
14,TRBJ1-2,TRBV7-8,ASSPWAGTGNYGYT
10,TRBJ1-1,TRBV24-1,ATSDRGTEAF
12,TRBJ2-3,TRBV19,ASSIPFERDTQY
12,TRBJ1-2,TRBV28,ASSQDASRHGYT
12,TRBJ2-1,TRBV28,ASSTSGGYNEQF
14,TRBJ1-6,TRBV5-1,ASSLGRPAENSPLH